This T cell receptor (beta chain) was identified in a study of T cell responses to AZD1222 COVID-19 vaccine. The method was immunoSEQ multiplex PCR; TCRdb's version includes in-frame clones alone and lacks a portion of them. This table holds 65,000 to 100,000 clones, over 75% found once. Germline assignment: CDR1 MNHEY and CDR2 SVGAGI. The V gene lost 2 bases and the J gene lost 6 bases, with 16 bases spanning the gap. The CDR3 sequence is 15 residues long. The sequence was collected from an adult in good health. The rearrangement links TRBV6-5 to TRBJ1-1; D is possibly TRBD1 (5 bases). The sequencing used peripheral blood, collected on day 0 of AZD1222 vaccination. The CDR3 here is CASSYMVGDPPEAFF. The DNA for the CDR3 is TGTGCCAGCAGTTACATGGTTGGGGACCCGCCTGAAGCTTTCTTT.